This entry lists 30 T cell receptor beta chains sequenced from one sample in a study of T cell repertoires in cytomegalovirus infection. A single record per CDR3 protein comes from TCRdb applying MiXCR to the reads. The sample carries 740,000 or so distinct CDR3 sequences, less than 40% recorded once. The specimen was PBMCs. Receptors were obtained from a human donor in good health (CMV status not recorded). Some clones in this sample may be carry-over from other donors' samples.

This chain joins TRBV7-9 and TRBJ1-1; 7 bases fit TRBD1. Germline CDR1 and CDR2: SEHNR and FQNEAQ (reference sequence). With V trimmed by 4 bases and J by 1 base, 6 bases remained unmatched. The CDR3 totals 15 residues. The CDR3 DNA reads as TGTGCCAGCAGCTCCCAAGGGACAGCGAACACTGAAGCTTTCTTT. This encodes CASSSQGTANTEAFF.

The chain has TRBV7-2 and TRBJ2-4; 7 bases fit TRBD2. The V segment lost 8 bases and the J segment 9 bases; nucleotides outside the gene matches: 13. Germline CDR1 SGHTA, CDR2 FQGNSA. This CDR3 is built from 14 residues. DNA for the CDR3: TGTGCCAGCCACTGGGGGACTACCAAAGGCATTCAGTACTTC. Translating gives CASHWGTTKGIQYF. Drawing the rest from reference TRBV7-2 and TRBJ2-4, the complete variable domain is GAGVSQSPSNKVTEKGKDVELRCDPISGHTALYWYRQSLGQGLEFLIYFQGNSAPDKSGLPSDRFSAERTGGSVSTLTIQRTQQEDSAVYLCASHWGTTKGIQYFGAGTRLSVL.

The genes are TRBV5-1 and TRBJ1-2; weak D call: TRBD1 (5 bases). The CDR3 is 14 amino acids. The V gene lost 0 bases and the J gene lost 2 bases, with 8 bases spanning the gap. CDR1 SGHRS and CDR2 YFSETQ come from the germline V gene. The CDR3 DNA is TGCGCCAGCAGCTTGGAAGGGACCAACTATGGCTACACCTTC. Translation gives CASSLEGTNYGYTF. Complete variable domain (other parts from reference TRBV5-1 and TRBJ1-2): KAGVTQTPRYLIKTRGQQVTLSCSPISGHRSVSWYQQTPGQGLQFLFEYFSETQRNKGNFPGRFSGRQFSNSRSEMNVSTLELGDSALYLCASSLEGTNYGYTFGSGTRLTVV.

This chain joins TRBV7-6 and TRBJ1-6; a possible D gene is TRBD1 (5 bases). Trimming pared 5 bases from V and 5 bases from J, leaving 16 bases between. This CDR3 contains 16 residues. In germline, CDR1 is SGHVS, CDR2 FNYEAQ. The chain's CDR3 is CASSPEGRNHNSPLHF. The DNA for the CDR3 is TGTGCCAGCAGCCCGGAGGGACGGAATCATAATTCACCCCTCCACTTT.

The chain uses TRBV12-3 or TRBV12-4 and TRBJ1-5, with D possibly being TRBD1 (5 bases). V was trimmed by 6 bases and J by 6 bases, leaving 12 bases between them. The CDR3 loop spans 13 amino acids. The CDR3 DNA is TGTGCCAGCAGAGGGCAGGGAAGTCAGCCCCAGCATTTT. Translating gives CASRGQGSQPQHF.

The J gene is TRBJ2-1, the V gene TRBV2, with 13 bases identical to TRBD2. The CDR3 length is 14 residues. The ends lost 7 bases at V and 7 bases at J; junction bases unmatched: 4. The germline V gene has CDR1 SNHLY and CDR2 FYNNEI. CDR3 DNA sequence: TGTGCCAGCAAACCGGGACTAGCGGGAAATGAGCAGTTCTTC. Translating it yields CASKPGLAGNEQFF.

The sample holds a few counts of this clonotype. The J gene is TRBJ2-3, the V gene TRBV29-1; TRBD2 is a possible D gene (6 bases). Germline values: CDR1 SQVTM, CDR2 ANQGSEA. CDR3 size: 14 residues. V lost 4 bases to trimming and J lost 5 bases, with 16 bases between them. The chain's CDR3 is CSVGSGEVGDTQYF. CDR3 DNA sequence: TGCAGCGTTGGTAGCGGCGAGGTCGGAGATACGCAGTATTTT.

This clonotype was recorded only once. The rearrangement uses TRBV11-2 and TRBJ2-7; D is tentatively TRBD1 or TRBD2 (5 bases each). V was pared by 3 bases and J by 3 bases, with 12 bases between. The CDR3 consists of 14 residues. CDR1 is SGHAT, CDR2 FQNNGV, per germline. The CDR3 here is CASSFGTEDYEQYF. DNA for the CDR3: TGTGCCAGCAGCTTCGGGACGGAGGACTACGAGCAGTACTTC.

The V gene is TRBV28, the J gene TRBJ1-5; no clear D. Germline V gene data show CDR1 as MDHEN and CDR2 as SYDVKM. The CDR3 has 15 residues. The V end was cut by 6 bases, the J end by 11 bases, with 23 bases between. CDR3 region: CASSREGSGIPTQHF. The CDR3 DNA reads TGTGCCAGCAGCCGGGAAGGGTCGGGTATCCCAACCCAGCATTTT. Together with reference TRBV28 and TRBJ1-5, the CDR3 gives the full variable domain: DVKVTQSSRYLVKRTGEKVFLECVQDMDHENMFWYRQDPGLGLRLIYFSYDVKMKEKGDIPEGYSVSREKKERFSLILESASTNQTSMYLCASSREGSGIPTQHFGDGTRLSIL.

This chain links TRBV6-4 with TRBJ1-5; D possibly corresponds to TRBD1 (5 bases). The CDR3 extends over 18 amino acids. V was shortened by 6 bases and J by 2 bases, with 23 bases between the two germline ends. CDR1 and CDR2 (germline): MRHNA, SNTAGT. Here the CDR3 DNA reads TGTGCCAGCAGCTCCGGGAAGAGGGGTGGTCGGGGCAATCAGCCCCAGCATTTT. It encodes CASSSGKRGGRGNQPQHF.

The chain has TRBV7-2 and TRBJ2-7; TRBD2 aligns across 8 bases. Germline-derived CDR1 and CDR2 are SGHTA and FQGNSA. V dropped 1 base and J dropped 9; count of bases not matched to a gene: 11. The CDR3 extends over 15 amino acids. CDR3 residues: CASSLDAGGADLQYF. CDR3 DNA sequence: TGTGCCAGCAGCTTAGACGCGGGAGGAGCGGATCTGCAGTACTTC.

The chain combines TRBV6-8 with TRBJ2-5; 7 bases fit TRBD2. CDR1 and CDR2 from the germline V gene are MNHGY and SAAAGT. The V and J ends lost 5 bases and 5 bases, in that order; junction bases with no gene match: 5. The CDR3 totals 13 residues. In DNA, the CDR3 is TGTGCCAGCAGTCGGGGGGTGAAGGAGACCCAGTACTTC. Its translation: CASSRGVKETQYF.

Concerning this clonotype itself: One end of the junction varies from germline; a read error may be responsible. The rearrangement links TRBV7-9 to TRBJ2-2; weak D call: TRBD2 (7 bases). The CDR3 has 16 residues. Germline V gene lookup returns CDR1 SEHNR and CDR2 FQNEAQ (reference sequence). The CDR3 coding sequence is TGTGCCAGCAGCTCCTCGGGGGGCGAAGACACCGGGGAGCTGTTTTGG. Protein sequence: CASSSSGGEDTGELFW.

This clonotype appeared a few times. This rearrangement joins TRBV7-9 to TRBJ2-7; D is undetermined. The CDR3 covers 15 residues. Germline loops: CDR1 SEHNR, CDR2 FQNEAQ (reference sequence). The V and J ends lost 5 bases and 2 bases respectively, with 16 bases between them. CDR3 sequence: CASSQTSLGAYEQYF. CDR3 nucleotide sequence: TGTGCCAGCAGCCAGACGAGCCTTGGAGCCTACGAGCAGTACTTC. The variable domain in full, completed from reference TRBV7-9 and TRBJ2-7, reads DTGVSQNPRHKITKRGQNVTFRCDPISEHNRLYWYRQTLGQGPEFLTYFQNEAQLEKSRLLSDRFSAERPKGSFSTLEIQRTEQGDSAMYLCASSQTSLGAYEQYFGPGTRLTVT.

The J gene is TRBJ2-7, the V gene TRBV28; 9 bases align to TRBD1. V gave up 3 bases and J gave up 4 bases; unmatched junction bases: 7. The CDR3 runs to 15 residues. Per germline, CDR1 MDHEN and CDR2 SYDVKM. CDR3 in DNA: TGTGCCAGCAGTTTCAGTTGGGACAGGGTTTACGAGCAGTACTTC. Amino acid sequence: CASSFSWDRVYEQYF.

As concerns this clonotype: A clone one base away is much larger, so this may be a read error. The final CDR3 position lacks the conserved phenylalanine or tryptophan, pointing to a likely read error. The gene calls are TRBV6-6 and TRBJ2-7; 8 nucleotides agree with TRBD1. Germline CDR1 is MNHNY and CDR2 is SVGAGI (reference sequence). This CDR3 has 15 amino acids. The V gene end was trimmed by 5 bases and the J gene end by 0 bases; junction bases not matched to a gene: 6. The DNA for the CDR3 is TGTGCCAGCAGTGGGTCGACAGGGGACTCCTACGAGCAGTACTCC. This sequence encodes CASSGSTGDSYEQYS.

The chain joins TRBV4-1 to TRBJ1-4, with TRBD1 identical over 7 bases. CDR1 is MGHRA, CDR2 YSYEKL, per germline. Trimming at V came to 4 bases and at J to 0 bases, leaving 5 bases not matched to a gene. The CDR3 totals 16 residues. CDR3 sequence reads: CASSPAQGATNEKLFF. CDR3 nucleotide sequence: TGCGCCAGCAGCCCAGCTCAGGGGGCAACTAATGAAAAACTGTTTTTT.

This sequence joins TRBV9 and TRBJ1-3; the match to TRBD1 covers 8 bases. V lost 3 bases and J lost 0; bases outside the gene matches: 11. Germline values: CDR1 SGDLS, CDR2 YYNGEE. The CDR3 spans 18 residues. CDR3 protein: CASSARIGTGNSGNTIYF. CDR3 nucleotide sequence: TGTGCCAGCAGCGCTCGTATCGGGACAGGAAACTCTGGAAACACCATATATTTT.

The J gene is TRBJ2-3, the V gene TRBV19, with 7 bases aligning to TRBD1. V was pared by 6 bases and J by 4 bases, with 10 bases of the junction left unmatched. This CDR3 spans 15 amino acids. Germline V lookup: CDR1 LNHDA, CDR2 SQIVND (reference sequence). The chain's CDR3 is CASRTGVVGADTQYF. The CDR3 DNA sequence: TGTGCCAGTAGAACAGGGGTGGTAGGTGCAGATACGCAGTATTTT. Based on the CDR3 plus reference TRBV19 and TRBJ2-3, the full variable domain is DGGITQSPKYLFRKEGQNVTLSCEQNLNHDAMYWYRQDPGQGLRLIYYSQIVNDFQKGDIAEGYSVSREKKESFPLTVTSAQKNPTAFYLCASRTGVVGADTQYFGPGTRLTVL.

This clonotype was picked up a small number of times. The V gene is TRBV7-9, the J gene TRBJ2-7; possibly TRBD1 or TRBD2 for D (5 bases each). Germline V gene data show CDR1 as SEHNR and CDR2 as FQNEAQ (reference sequence). V was trimmed by 0 bases and J by 4 bases, leaving 16 bases between them. The CDR3 consists of 16 residues. The DNA of the CDR3 is TGTGCCAGCAGCTTAGCCTCCGGGACGGCTTTTTACGAGCAGTACTTC. This gives the protein CASSLASGTAFYEQYF.

This chain joins TRBV19 and TRBJ2-7; D possibly uses TRBD1 or TRBD2 (6 bases each). Looked up from germline, CDR1 is LNHDA and CDR2 is SQIVND (reference sequence). The CDR3 has 13 residues. V lost 3 bases and J lost 4, with 10 bases in between. The CDR3 region is CASSMKGGYEQYF. The CDR3 DNA sequence: TGTGCCAGTAGTATGAAGGGGGGATACGAGCAGTACTTC.

This clonotype came up many times. V is TRBV28 and J is TRBJ2-5, with D tentatively TRBD2 (5 bases). CDR1 is MDHEN and CDR2 is SYDVKM in the germline V gene. CDR3 length equals 13 residues. V gave up 1 base and J gave up 4 bases, with 7 bases separating them. CDR3 DNA: TGTGCCAGCAGTTTATTTCGGGGAGAGACCCAGTACTTC. Amino acid sequence: CASSLFRGETQYF.

The gene calls are TRBV7-8 and TRBJ1-5, with a tentative D call TRBD1 (6 bases). The CDR3 is made up of 16 amino acids. With 7 bases removed from V and 1 base from J, the gap between germline ends came to 17 bases. Germline assignment: CDR1 SGHVS and CDR2 FQNEAQ. CDR3 in DNA: TGTGCCAGCACCCCATCGGGGGCTTGGAGCAATCAGCCCCAGCATTTT. The encoded protein is CASTPSGAWSNQPQHF.

CDR3 amino acids: CASSDTLGTGGSNTEAFF. The DNA for the CDR3 is TGTGCCAGCAGTGACACCCTCGGGACAGGGGGCTCCAACACTGAAGCTTTCTTT. The rearrangement joins TRBV2 to TRBJ1-1, with TRBD1 identical over 12 bases. The CDR3 sequence is 18 residues long. V dropped 3 bases and J dropped 2; count of bases not matched to a gene: 10. Germline loops: CDR1 SNHLY, CDR2 FYNNEI.

This clonotype has a count of ten or more. The chain employs TRBV7-8 and TRBJ2-7, with 8 bases identical to TRBD1. The germline V gene has CDR1 SGHVS and CDR2 FQNEAQ. CDR3 size: 14 residues. The junction had 6 bases not matched to a gene; V was cut back by 5 bases and J by 3 bases. This chain's CDR3 is CASSRDRGSYEQYF. For the CDR3, the DNA is TGTGCCAGCAGCCGAGACAGGGGAAGCTACGAGCAGTACTTC.

This rearrangement joins TRBV12-3 or TRBV12-4 to TRBJ1-6; 8 nucleotides match TRBD1. Trimming removed 6 bases from V and 11 bases from J; junction bases left unmatched: 3. The CDR3 runs 12 residues. The CDR3 DNA follows: TGTGCCAGCAGCCCGGACAGGGCACCCCTCCACTTT. The encoded protein is CASSPDRAPLHF.

J is TRBJ2-2 and V is TRBV7-2; D remains ambiguous. This CDR3 is built from 15 residues. The V end was cut by 1 base, the J end by 2 bases, with 8 bases between. From germline, CDR1 is SGHTA and CDR2 FQGNSA. CDR3 protein: CASSLVNINTGELFF. DNA of the CDR3: TGTGCCAGCAGCTTAGTTAACATTAACACCGGGGAGCTGTTTTTT.

This clonotype turned up a few times. The chain uses TRBV11-2 and TRBJ2-7; TRBD1 aligns across 8 bases. From germline, CDR1 is SGHAT and CDR2 FQNNGV. Trimming cost V 5 bases and J 4 bases; bases outside gene matches: 16. CDR3 length: 17 residues. The CDR3 loop reads CASSPYPQGARRYEQYF. In DNA, the CDR3 is TGTGCCAGCAGCCCTTACCCGCAGGGGGCAAGGAGGTACGAGCAGTACTTC.

This chain uses TRBV20-1 with TRBJ1-1; no clear D gene. CDR1 and CDR2 (germline): DFQATT, SNEGSKA (reference sequence). V lost 3 bases and J 1 base, leaving 15 bases between the germline ends. CDR3 length: 15 residues. The CDR3 DNA follows: TGCAGTGCTAGGGGCCCCGTGTCCCCGAACACTGAAGCTTTCTTT. This translates into CSARGPVSPNTEAFF.

In regard to this clonotype: A much larger clone lies one base from this, so it may be a read error. J is TRBJ1-5 and V is TRBV7-9, with D possibly TRBD1 on 5 matching bases. CDR3 length: 14 amino acids. The V end was cut by 8 bases, the J end by 0 bases, with 11 bases between. Looked up from germline, CDR1 is SEHNR and CDR2 is FQNEAQ (reference sequence). CDR3 in DNA: TGTGCCAGCCAGTCCGGGGGTAGCAATCAGCCCCAGCATTTT. This sequence encodes CASQSGGSNQPQHF.